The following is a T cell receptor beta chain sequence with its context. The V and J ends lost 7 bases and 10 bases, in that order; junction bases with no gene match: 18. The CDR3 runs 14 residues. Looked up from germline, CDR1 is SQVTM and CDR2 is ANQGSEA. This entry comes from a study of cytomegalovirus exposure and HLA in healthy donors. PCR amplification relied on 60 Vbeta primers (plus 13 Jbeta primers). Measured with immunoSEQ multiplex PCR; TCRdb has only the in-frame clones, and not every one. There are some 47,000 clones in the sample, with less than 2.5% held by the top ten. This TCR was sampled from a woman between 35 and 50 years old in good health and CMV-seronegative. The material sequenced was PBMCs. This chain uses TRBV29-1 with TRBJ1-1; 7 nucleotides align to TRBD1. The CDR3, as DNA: TGCAGCGGAGTGGAGCAGGGGGTGCCCGGAGGAGCTTTCTTT. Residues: CSGVEQGVPGGAFF.